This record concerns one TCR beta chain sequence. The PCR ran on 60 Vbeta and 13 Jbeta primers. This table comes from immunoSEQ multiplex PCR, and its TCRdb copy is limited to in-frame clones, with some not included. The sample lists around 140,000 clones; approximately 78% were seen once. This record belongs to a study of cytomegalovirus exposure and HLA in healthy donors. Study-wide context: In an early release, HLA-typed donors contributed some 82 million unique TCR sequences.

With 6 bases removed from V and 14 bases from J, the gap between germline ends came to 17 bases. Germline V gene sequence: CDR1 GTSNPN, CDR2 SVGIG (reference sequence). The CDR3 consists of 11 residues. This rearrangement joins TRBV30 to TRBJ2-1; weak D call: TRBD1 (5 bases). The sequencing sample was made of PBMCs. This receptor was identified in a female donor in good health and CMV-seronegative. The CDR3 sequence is CACVFGAAEFF. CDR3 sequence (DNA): TGTGCCTGCGTGTTTGGGGCTGCGGAGTTCTTC.